One and the same sample provided the 17 T cell receptor beta chains below, sequenced in a study of cytomegalovirus exposure and HLA in healthy donors (dated by TCRdb to between 2016 and 2019). Libraries were made using the immunoSEQ multiplex PCR assay. For the multiplex PCR, a mixture combining 60 forward primers for TCR Vbeta segments and 13 reverse primers for TCR Jbeta segments was used. TCRdb took over this immuneACCESS table, retaining in-frame rearrangements with V and J assigned. Such tables are incomplete; in checked studies, under half of the missing clones stem from an unresolved V gene, and the remainder is unexplained. The sample includes 95,000 to 150,000 clones, with 75% to 85% observed a single time. The top ten constitute around 8.9% of the sample. The sequencing input was PBMCs. The receptors here all came from a man aged 25 to 40 in good health and CMV-seropositive.

For this clone: The germline gene is not matched at one end of the junction; a read error may be the cause. In the same sample, other DNA sequences code for this CDR3. The chain uses TRBV29-1 and TRBJ1-1, with 7 positions matching TRBD1. The germline V gene has CDR1 SQVTM and CDR2 ANQGSEA. The CDR3 loop spans 16 amino acids. This CDR3 is CSVGSPGQNMNTEAFF. CDR3 DNA: TGCAGCGTTGGTTCTCCGGGACAGAATATGAATACTGAAGCTTTCTTT.

The rearrangement uses TRBV28 and TRBJ1-1, with 7 bases matching TRBD1. Germline CDR1 MDHEN, CDR2 SYDVKM. This CDR3 contains 14 residues. The junction had 5 bases not matched to a gene; V was cut back by 7 bases and J by 0 bases. The CDR3 spells CASIRTGLNTEAFF. In nucleotides, the CDR3 is TGTGCCAGCATAAGGACAGGCCTGAACACTGAAGCTTTCTTT. Based on the CDR3 plus reference TRBV28 and TRBJ1-1, the full variable domain is DVKVTQSSRYLVKRTGEKVFLECVQDMDHENMFWYRQDPGLGLRLIYFSYDVKMKEKGDIPEGYSVSREKKERFSLILESASTNQTSMYLCASIRTGLNTEAFFGQGTRLTVV.

The rearrangement joins TRBV9 to TRBJ2-2, with 10 bases that match TRBD1. The V gene end was trimmed by 0 bases and the J gene end by 5 bases; junction bases not matched to a gene: 1. Germline V CDR1 and CDR2: SGDLS, YYNGEE. The CDR3 contains 15 residues. CDR3 DNA: TGTGCCAGCAGCGTAGTGGGACAGGGGACCGGGGAGCTGTTTTTT. Translation gives CASSVVGQGTGELFF.

The chain joins TRBV11-3 to TRBJ2-3, with 7 bases matching TRBD1. Germline assignment: CDR1 SGHNT and CDR2 YENEEA. V lost 3 bases and J lost 7; bases outside the gene matches: 4. The CDR3 spans 13 residues. In nucleotides, the CDR3 is TGTGCCAGCAGCTTCGACAGGGATAATACGCAGTATTTT. Translated: CASSFDRDNTQYF.

The CDR3: CASSDGALGSGGNQPQHF. CDR3 DNA: TGTGCCAGCAGCGATGGGGCTCTAGGGTCGGGGGGCAATCAGCCCCAGCATTTT. The chain couples TRBV7-9 to TRBJ1-5; tentatively, D is TRBD1 (5 bases). V dropped 5 bases and J dropped 2 bases, with 22 bases sitting between them. CDR1 SEHNR and CDR2 FQNEAQ come from the germline V gene (reference sequence). The CDR3 is 18 residues long.

This chain uses TRBV27 with TRBJ1-6, with D tentatively TRBD1 (5 bases). The CDR3 is 16 amino acids. Germline V gene lookup returns CDR1 MNHEY and CDR2 SMNVEV (reference sequence). V lost 6 bases and J 7 bases, leaving 19 bases between the germline ends. The CDR3 sequence: CASSNVRGGPNSPLHF. In DNA form, the CDR3 reads TGTGCCAGCAGCAACGTTAGGGGCGGTCCAAATTCACCCCTCCACTTT.

The rearrangement links TRBV6-1 to TRBJ2-5, with 11 positions matching TRBD1. The V segment lost 5 bases and the J segment 5 bases; nucleotides outside the gene matches: 4. Germline lookup yields CDR1 MNHNS and CDR2 SASEGT. The CDR3 spans 14 residues. The CDR3 DNA follows: TGTGCCAGCAGTTTGGACAGGGGGCGGGAGACCCAGTACTTC. It codes for CASSLDRGRETQYF.

The rearrangement uses TRBV14 and TRBJ1-1, with D uncertain. Germline V lookup: CDR1 SGHDN, CDR2 FVKESK. The CDR3 has 13 amino acids. V was trimmed by 4 bases and J by 3 bases, leaving 9 bases between them. CDR3 sequence: CASSRNYDTEAFF. The DNA of the CDR3 is TGTGCCAGCAGCCGCAACTACGACACTGAAGCTTTCTTT.

J is TRBJ2-7 and V is TRBV4-1, with D possibly TRBD1 on 6 matching bases. CDR1 MGHRA and CDR2 YSYEKL come from the germline V gene. V was pared by 2 bases and J by 4 bases, with 15 bases between. This CDR3 spans 15 amino acids. For the CDR3, the DNA is TGCGCCAGCAGCCAACAAATACAGGGTACGTACGAGCAGTACTTC. Its protein product is CASSQQIQGTYEQYF.

The chain combines TRBV29-1 with TRBJ1-2; tentatively, D is TRBD1 (5 bases). The V and J ends lost 3 bases and 5 bases respectively, with 13 bases between them. The CDR3 has 13 amino acids. CDR1 and CDR2 from the germline V gene are SQVTM and ANQGSEA. The CDR3 sequence: CSVEVQGNYGYTF. CDR3 DNA: TGCAGCGTTGAGGTGCAGGGAAATTATGGCTACACCTTC. Based on the CDR3 plus reference TRBV29-1 and TRBJ1-2, the full variable domain is SAVISQKPSRDICQRGTSLTIQCQVDSQVTMMFWYRQQPGQSLTLIATANQGSEATYESGFVIDKFPISRPNLTFSTLTVSNMSPEDSSIYLCSVEVQGNYGYTFGSGTRLTVV.

The table lists this clone with a few counts. The V and J genes are TRBV7-8 and TRBJ2-5; tentative D call: TRBD1 (6 bases). Trimming stripped 5 bases from V and 3 bases from J, with 13 bases between. The V gene's germline CDR1 is SGHVS and CDR2 FQNEAQ. This CDR3 comprises 14 residues. CDR3 DNA: TGTGCCAGCAGCCCCGTGACAGGAGAAGAGACCCAGTACTTC. Translating it yields CASSPVTGEETQYF.

The V call is TRBV5-1, the J call TRBJ1-6; TRBD1 matches at 8 bases. With V trimmed by 4 bases and J by 6 bases, 9 bases remained unmatched. In germline, CDR1 is SGHRS, CDR2 YFSETQ. This CDR3 region has 16 residues. This CDR3 is CASSQGQGFSNSPLHF. CDR3 in DNA: TGCGCCAGCAGCCAAGGACAGGGATTTAGTAATTCACCCCTCCACTTT.

In nucleotides, the CDR3 is TGTGCCTGGAGTTTCGCCCATATCGGGGAGGGGTCCTACGAGCAGTACTTC. This codes for CAWSFAHIGEGSYEQYF. The chain joins TRBV30 to TRBJ2-7; 7 positions match TRBD2. The CDR3 is 17 amino acids. Trimming took 2 bases from V and 1 from J; bases not matched to a gene: 14. The V gene's germline CDR1 is GTSNPN and CDR2 SVGIG (reference sequence).

The J gene is TRBJ2-5, the V gene TRBV7-8; TRBD2 aligns across 7 bases. There are 15 residues in the CDR3. Trimming removed 2 bases from V and 5 bases from J; junction bases left unmatched: 8. Germline CDR1 SGHVS, CDR2 FQNEAQ. The CDR3 sequence: CASSLRATSLETQYF. CDR3 DNA: TGTGCCAGCAGCTTAAGGGCGACTAGCTTGGAGACCCAGTACTTC.

This clone was seen a few times. The genes are TRBV4-1 and TRBJ1-2; the D is unclear. The CDR3 extends over 15 amino acids. Germline values: CDR1 MGHRA, CDR2 YSYEKL. V was clipped by 4 bases and J by 3 bases, with 15 bases between them. In DNA, the CDR3 is TGCGCCAGCAGCCCTACAGAGAGGGTAGACTATGGCTACACCTTC. Amino acid sequence: CASSPTERVDYGYTF.

This sequence joins TRBV2 and TRBJ2-7; TRBD1 matches at 7 bases. The CDR3 consists of 15 residues. With 1 base clipped from V and 0 bases from J, the junction kept 3 bases outside the gene matches. Per germline, CDR1 SNHLY and CDR2 FYNNEI. The CDR3 region is CASSEGTGSSYEQYF. The CDR3 coding sequence is TGTGCCAGCAGTGAAGGGACAGGCAGCTCCTACGAGCAGTACTTC.

The chain is built from TRBV18 and TRBJ2-7; TRBD2 matches at 7 bases. The CDR3 has 14 amino acids. V gave up 3 bases and J gave up 3 bases; unmatched junction bases: 5. The germline gives CDR1 KGHSH, CDR2 LQKENI. CDR3 coding DNA: TGTGCCAGCTCACCTCTTGGCGGGGGCTACGAGCAGTACTTC. Translation gives CASSPLGGGYEQYF.